This T cell receptor beta chain was recovered during a study of T-cell memory formation after mild COVID-19. Overall study results and limits: Confirmation was lacking for SARS-CoV-2 specificity of second-wave clones that peaked on day 37.

The CDR3 consists of 17 residues. With 3 bases removed from V and 5 bases from J, the gap between germline ends came to 21 bases. Germline V CDR1 and CDR2: LNHNV, YYDKDF (reference sequence). Researchers used 5'RACE with constant-segment primers to make TCR alpha and TCR beta cDNA libraries that carry sample barcodes and UMIs. Via MiXCR, TCRdb re-called the 5' RACE reads, giving one row per CDR3 protein. The repertoire holds about 50,000 distinct CDR3 sequences, with 9% to 15% as singletons. Details on this clonotype: Its antigen is not identified.

The clonotype comes from a man between 18 and 29 years old who had mild COVID-19 (a few samples of this study predate the infection). Cell type and time point are not known. Sequencing was performed on PBMCs or a T cell subset sorted from them (not recorded which). V usage is TRBV15 and J usage is TRBJ2-3; possible D gene TRBD2, 5 bases. The CDR3 protein is CATSSVDVAAGLDTQYF. The CDR3 bases are TGTGCCACCAGCAGTGTAGATGTTGCGGCCGGACTAGATACGCAGTATTTT.